This TCR beta chain was found in a study of T cell responses to AZD1222 COVID-19 vaccine. Germline CDR1 reads SNHLY; CDR2 reads FYNNEI. CDR3 length: 13 residues. The germline V and J ends were trimmed by 6 bases and 5 bases, with 13 bases remaining between them. Measured with immunoSEQ multiplex PCR; TCRdb has only the in-frame clones, and not every one. Of under 150,000 clones listed, approximately 85% are singletons. V and J are TRBV2 and TRBJ1-1; D is unresolved. Sequenced material: peripheral blood, taken on day 0 of AZD1222 vaccination. The sequence was obtained from an adult in good health. In DNA, the CDR3 is TGTGCCAGCAGGGTTACTAGGGAGACTGAAGCTTTCTTT. This translates into CASRVTRETEAFF.